This T cell receptor beta chain was recorded in a study of lymphopenia after photon versus proton radiotherapy. Libraries were prepared by immunoSEQ multiplex PCR; TCRdb keeps only in-frame clonotypes and omits some of them. This table has 65,000 to 75,000 clones, 80% to 90% appearing once. The CDR3 length is 13 residues. The germline V gene encodes CDR1 SGHTA and CDR2 FQGNSA. Trimming cost V 5 bases and J 4 bases; bases outside gene matches: 5. Comments on this clone: The target antigen is unknown.

Study observations and caveats: After lymphocyte nadir, photon-treated repertoires showed oligoclonal expansion, especially CD8+ Temra. A bigger post-nadir fall in TCR diversity correlated inversely with survival time in deceased patients. Proton therapy kept repertoires fairly stable, unlike photons, which gained effector/memory cells.

The starting material was peripheral blood, obtained from a patient treated with proton-based radiotherapy. The chain joins TRBV7-2 to TRBJ2-7; TRBD1 agrees at 7 bases. This sequence originates from an elderly man with esophageal cancer. The CDR3 loop reads CASSPDRVYEQYF. The CDR3 nucleotides are TGTGCCAGCAGCCCCGACAGGGTTTACGAGCAGTACTTC.